These T cell receptor beta chains were read from a single sample in a study of cytomegalovirus exposure and HLA in healthy donors. The table came from immunoSEQ multiplex PCR; TCRdb's copy has only in-frame clones and leaves some out. The data show about 96,000 clones, 60% to 75% seen once. The sequenced sample consisted of PBMCs. The receptors were sampled from a female donor in good health and CMV-seropositive. CDR3s include the opening cysteine and the closing phenylalanine or tryptophan. Fields, in order: D gene, V gene, clone size, J gene, CDR3 DNA, CDR3 protein. D genes are given only for firm matches. Only some rows state a clone size, as once, few, many or a class for expanded clones.

d_call: NA
v_call: TRBV6-1
clone_size: NA
j_call: TRBJ1-2
cdr3_nt: TGTGCCAGCAGCATGTGGTCAAACCAACAGGGCTACACCTTC
cdr3_aa: CASSMWSNQQGYTF

d_call: TRBD1
v_call: TRBV4-3
clone_size: few
j_call: TRBJ1-4
cdr3_nt: TGCGCCAGCAGCCAAGATCCCCGACAGGGAGAAAAACTGTTTTTT
cdr3_aa: CASSQDPRQGEKLFF

d_call: NA
v_call: TRBV15
clone_size: NA
j_call: TRBJ1-6
cdr3_nt: TGTGCCACCAGCAGAGTGTTGGGGGGGGATTCACCCCTCCACTTT
cdr3_aa: CATSRVLGGDSPLHF

d_call: TRBD1
v_call: TRBV28
clone_size: NA
j_call: TRBJ1-5
cdr3_nt: TGTGCCAGCACCCCCCCAAGGCACAGGGGCCTCGTAGATAGCAATCAGCCCCAGCATTTT
cdr3_aa: CASTPPRHRGLVDSNQPQHF

d_call: NA
v_call: TRBV30
clone_size: NA
j_call: TRBJ2-5
cdr3_nt: TGTGCCTGGGGCTGGTGGCAGGGTAAGGGAGAGACCCAGTACTTC
cdr3_aa: CAWGWWQGKGETQYF

d_call: NA
v_call: TRBV27
clone_size: NA
j_call: TRBJ2-3
cdr3_nt: TGTGCCAGCCTCGACAGATACACAGATACGCAGTATTTT
cdr3_aa: CASLDRYTDTQYF

d_call: TRBD2
v_call: TRBV5-4
clone_size: NA
j_call: TRBJ2-1
cdr3_nt: TGTGCCAGCAGCTTGGCCGGCGGGAGGGCCAGAAATGAGCAGTTCTTC
cdr3_aa: CASSLAGGRARNEQFF

d_call: TRBD1
v_call: TRBV6-5
clone_size: few
j_call: TRBJ2-4
cdr3_nt: TGTGCCAGCAGATCCGGGACAGGCATTCAGTACTTC
cdr3_aa: CASRSGTGIQYF

d_call: NA
v_call: TRBV7-2
clone_size: NA
j_call: TRBJ1-2
cdr3_nt: TGTGCCAGCAGCCTACACTCGGGAATCCCAGACCCTTACACCTTC
cdr3_aa: CASSLHSGIPDPYTF

d_call: TRBD1
v_call: TRBV4-3
clone_size: NA
j_call: TRBJ1-5
cdr3_nt: TGCGCCAGCAGCCAAGACGGGACAGGGGGTCAGCCCCAGCATTTT
cdr3_aa: CASSQDGTGGQPQHF

d_call: TRBD1
v_call: TRBV15
clone_size: NA
j_call: TRBJ1-1
cdr3_nt: TGTGCCACCAGCAGGCCGGGACAGGGGTTGACCGCTGAAGCTTTCTTT
cdr3_aa: CATSRPGQGLTAEAFF

d_call: TRBD1
v_call: TRBV6-5
clone_size: NA
j_call: TRBJ1-1
cdr3_nt: TGTGCCAGCAGAACCGGGACAGGCCAAACGGCTTTCTTT
cdr3_aa: CASRTGTGQTAFF

d_call: NA
v_call: TRBV15
clone_size: NA
j_call: TRBJ2-5
cdr3_nt: TGTGCCACCGAAAGTCGGGGTGAGCCCCAAGAGACCCAGTACTTC
cdr3_aa: CATESRGEPQETQYF

d_call: TRBD1
v_call: TRBV6-5
clone_size: NA
j_call: TRBJ1-2
cdr3_nt: TGTGCCAGCAGTTACGACAGGGAAAACTATGGCTACACCTTC
cdr3_aa: CASSYDRENYGYTF

d_call: NA
v_call: TRBV30
clone_size: few
j_call: TRBJ2-7
cdr3_nt: TGTGCCTGGAGTGTAGACAGTTCCTACGAGCAGTACTTC
cdr3_aa: CAWSVDSSYEQYF

d_call: NA
v_call: TRBV5-1
clone_size: NA
j_call: TRBJ1-1
cdr3_nt: TGCGCCAGCAGCTTGAACCTGCGGGGAGGGGGATTGAACACTGAAGCTTTCTTT
cdr3_aa: CASSLNLRGGGLNTEAFF

d_call: NA
v_call: TRBV10-2
clone_size: NA
j_call: TRBJ1-3
cdr3_nt: TGCGCCAGCAGTGAGTCGGCAGGTAGCTCTGGAAACACCATATATTTT
cdr3_aa: CASSESAGSSGNTIYF

d_call: TRBD1
v_call: TRBV6-6
clone_size: NA
j_call: TRBJ1-2
cdr3_nt: TGTGCCAGCAGCCCCACAGGGGCCCCCAGCTACACCTTC
cdr3_aa: CASSPTGAPSYTF

d_call: TRBD1
v_call: TRBV29-1
clone_size: NA
j_call: TRBJ2-5
cdr3_nt: TGCAGCGGCACAGGGGTAGAAGAGACCCAGTACTTC
cdr3_aa: CSGTGVEETQYF